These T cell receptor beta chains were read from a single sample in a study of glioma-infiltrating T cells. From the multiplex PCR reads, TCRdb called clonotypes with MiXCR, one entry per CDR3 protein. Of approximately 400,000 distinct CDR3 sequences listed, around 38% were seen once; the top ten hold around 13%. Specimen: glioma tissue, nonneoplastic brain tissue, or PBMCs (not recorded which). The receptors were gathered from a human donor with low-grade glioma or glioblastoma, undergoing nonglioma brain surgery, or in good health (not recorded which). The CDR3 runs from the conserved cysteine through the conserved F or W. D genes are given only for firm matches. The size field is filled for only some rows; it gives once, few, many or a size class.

CASSQGWSNQPQHF,TGTGCCAGCAGCCAAGGCTGGAGCAATCAGCCCCAGCATTTT,TRBJ1-5,NA,NA,TRBV3-1
CSAMTGRVGDTQYF,TGCAGTGCCATGACAGGGAGGGTGGGAGATACGCAGTATTTT,TRBJ2-3,many,NA,TRBV20-1
CASNPTGGTEAFF,TGTGCCAGCAATCCAACAGGGGGGACTGAAGCTTTCTTT,TRBJ1-1,NA,TRBD1,TRBV12-3/TRBV12-4
CAISWGGQPQHF,TGTGCCATCTCCTGGGGCGGGCAGCCCCAGCATTTT,TRBJ1-5,NA,NA,TRBV28
CSARVKGGTEAFF,TGCAGTGCTAGAGTTAAAGGGGGCACTGAAGCTTTCTTT,TRBJ1-1,NA,NA,TRBV20-1
CASSLGGTGARGYTF,TGTGCCAGCAGTTTAGGGGGGACAGGGGCGAGGGGCTACACCTTC,TRBJ1-2,few,TRBD1,TRBV28
CASSQGLAKNSYNEQFF,TGCGCCAGCAGCCAAGGACTAGCTAAAAACTCCTACAATGAGCAGTTCTTC,TRBJ2-1,NA,TRBD2,TRBV4-3
CASSLRRDSGGSTDTQYF,TGTGCCAGCAGTTTACGCCGGGATAGCGGGGGCAGCACAGATACGCAGTATTTT,TRBJ2-3,NA,TRBD2,TRBV28
CASSQSPGLVNEQFF,TGTGCCAGCAGCCAATCCCCGGGACTAGTCAATGAGCAGTTCTTC,TRBJ2-1,many,TRBD2,TRBV4-2
CASSAGTGATDTQYF,TGTGCCAGCAGTGCCGGGACAGGGGCCACAGATACGCAGTATTTT,TRBJ2-3,many,TRBD1,TRBV6-4
CASSLAGDPGGYTF,TGCGCCAGCAGCCTAGCTGGGGACCCGGGTGGCTACACCTTC,TRBJ1-2,NA,NA,TRBV4-1
CSASAGSRTIYF,TGCAGTGCTAGTGCCGGTTCTAGGACCATATATTTT,TRBJ1-3,NA,NA,TRBV20-1
CASRVANGGDQPQHF,TGTGCCAGCAGGGTGGCGAATGGCGGTGATCAGCCCCAGCATTTT,TRBJ1-5,few,NA,TRBV2
CASTPWTPDSGANVLTF,TGTGCCAGCACCCCTTGGACACCTGACTCTGGGGCCAACGTCCTGACTTTC,TRBJ2-6,few,NA,TRBV6-1
CSAPELAAGELFF,TGCAGTGCCCCTGAACTAGCGGCCGGGGAGCTGTTTTTT,TRBJ2-2,few,TRBD2,TRBV20-1
CASSAKGGTSPLHF,TGCGCCAGCAGCGCGAAGGGGGGAACTTCACCCCTCCACTTT,TRBJ1-6,NA,NA,TRBV5-1
CASSFGARGTEAFF,TGCGCCAGCAGCTTTGGGGCCCGGGGGACTGAAGCTTTCTTT,TRBJ1-1,NA,NA,TRBV5-1
CSVDLPYTEAFF,TGCAGCGTCGATCTTCCGTACACTGAAGCTTTCTTT,TRBJ1-1,once,NA,TRBV29-1
CASSAQGGEGGEQFF,TGTGCCAGCAGCGCCCAAGGCGGGGAGGGGGGTGAGCAGTTCTTC,TRBJ2-1,NA,NA,TRBV7-9
CASSEALRLDTQYF,TGTGCCAGCAGTGAAGCGCTTCGTTTGGATACGCAGTATTTT,TRBJ2-3,few,NA,TRBV2
CASSHQRDPLYGYTF,TGTGCCAGCAGCCACCAACGGGACCCCCTCTATGGCTACACCTTC,TRBJ1-2,many,NA,TRBV14
CASSFGMRDYEQYF,TGCGCCAGCAGTTTCGGGATGAGGGATTACGAGCAGTACTTC,TRBJ2-7,NA,NA,TRBV5-1
CSAPDYSNAGIIDNEQFF,TGCAGTGCCCCTGACTACTCAAACGCCGGGATTATCGACAATGAGCAGTTCTTC,TRBJ2-1,NA,NA,TRBV20-1
CASSARTSGAYNEQFF,TGTGCCAGCAGCGCTCGGACTAGCGGGGCCTACAATGAGCAGTTCTTC,TRBJ2-1,NA,TRBD2,TRBV7-2
CASSIGRLSEQFF,TGTGCCAGCAGTATAGGACGGCTCAGCGAGCAGTTCTTC,TRBJ2-1,few,NA,TRBV27
CASSSRHPSDEQYF,TGTGCCAGCAGTTCTCGACACCCCTCCGACGAGCAGTACTTC,TRBJ2-7,NA,NA,TRBV27
CASSETEWGEAFF,TGCGCCAGCAGCGAAACAGAATGGGGTGAAGCTTTCTTT,TRBJ1-1,few,NA,TRBV4-1
CATRTGTASNQPQHF,TGTGCCACCAGGACTGGGACGGCAAGCAATCAGCCCCAGCATTTT,TRBJ1-5,NA,NA,TRBV15
CASSTTYEQYF,TGTGCCAGCAGTACTACCTACGAGCAGTACTTC,TRBJ2-7,many,NA,TRBV27
CASSLSSSGASVLTF,TGTGCCAGCAGTTTGTCCTCATCTGGGGCCAGCGTCCTGACTTTC,TRBJ2-6,NA,NA,TRBV6-2/TRBV6-3
CASSTDRGKGDKPQHF,TGTGCCAGCAGCACAGACAGGGGAAAGGGCGATAAGCCCCAGCATTTT,TRBJ1-5,NA,TRBD1,TRBV7-9
CSASTLYEQYF,TGCAGTGCTAGTACCCTCTACGAGCAGTACTTC,TRBJ2-7,many,NA,TRBV20-1
CASSVRSSYEQCF,TGTGCCAGCAGCGTACGTAGCTCCTACGAGCAGTGCTTC,TRBJ2-7,once,NA,TRBV7-2
CASSTTTGWGDSYEQYF,TGTGCCAGTAGTACTACGACAGGTTGGGGAGACTCCTACGAGCAGTACTTC,TRBJ2-7,NA,NA,TRBV19
CSASETEYEQYF,TGCAGTGCTAGCGAGACGGAATACGAGCAGTACTTC,TRBJ2-7,NA,NA,TRBV20-1
CASSYRRVETQYF,TGTGCCAGCAGTTACCGAAGGGTTGAGACCCAGTACTTC,TRBJ2-5,NA,NA,TRBV6-2/TRBV6-3
CSVEERYGGPQYF,TGCAGCGTTGAAGAAAGGTACGGGGGACCGCAGTATTTT,TRBJ2-3,few,NA,TRBV29-1
CAISESADSNNYGYTF,TGTGCCATCAGTGAGTCGGCGGACAGCAATAACTATGGCTACACCTTC,TRBJ1-2,few,NA,TRBV6-1
CASSFAGADGYTF,TGTGCCAGCAGTTTCGCAGGGGCAGATGGCTACACCTTC,TRBJ1-2,many,NA,TRBV27
CASVRAGLQETQYF,TGTGCCAGCGTAAGGGCAGGGCTCCAAGAGACCCAGTACTTC,TRBJ2-5,few,NA,TRBV6-1
CASSYGRGRAFF,TGTGCCAGCAGTTACGGCAGGGGTCGGGCTTTCTTT,TRBJ1-1,many,NA,TRBV6-6
CASSSSFRDKNTEAFF,TGTGCCAGCAGCTCTTCGTTCCGAGACAAGAACACTGAAGCTTTCTTT,TRBJ1-1,few,NA,TRBV7-9
CASTETGVSTEALF,TGTGCCAGCACCGAGACAGGGGTGAGCACTGAAGCTCTCTTT,TRBJ1-1,NA,TRBD1,TRBV2
CASSFSGRAYEQYF,TGTGCCAGCAGTTTCAGCGGGAGGGCCTACGAGCAGTACTTC,TRBJ2-7,medium-sized,TRBD2,TRBV27
CASRWGRSTDTQYF,TGTGCCAGCAGATGGGGCAGGAGCACAGATACGCAGTATTTT,TRBJ2-3,many,NA,TRBV6-1
CASSNFVAGTKYNEQFF,TGTGCCAGCAGTAACTTTGTGGCGGGTACAAAATACAATGAGCAGTTCTTC,TRBJ2-1,NA,NA,TRBV28
CASSAVEAFF,TGTGCCAGCAGTGCGGTTGAAGCTTTCTTT,TRBJ1-1,few,NA,TRBV28
CSARVGTSNQPQHF,TGCAGTGCTAGAGTAGGCACTAGCAATCAGCCCCAGCATTTT,TRBJ1-5,many,NA,TRBV20-1
CASQLMSEGGDTQYF,TGTGCCAGTCAGCTGATGAGCGAAGGGGGAGATACGCAGTATTTT,TRBJ2-3,few,NA,TRBV7-6
CASKPVAFF,TGTGCCAGCAAACCTGTAGCTTTCTTT,TRBJ1-1,NA,NA,TRBV7-6
CASSIGDLETQYF,TGTGCCAGTAGTATAGGGGATCTAGAGACCCAGTACTTC,TRBJ2-5,NA,NA,TRBV19
CASSNGQLPNEKLFF,TGCGCCAGCAGCAACGGACAGTTACCTAATGAAAAACTGTTTTTT,TRBJ1-4,once,NA,TRBV5-1
CASRWERSYNQPQHF,TGTGCCAGCAGATGGGAGCGGAGTTACAATCAGCCCCAGCATTTT,TRBJ1-5,few,NA,TRBV2
CASSGLGQHTEAFF,TGCGCCAGCAGCGGACTGGGACAGCACACTGAAGCTTTCTTT,TRBJ1-1,NA,TRBD1,TRBV5-1